This passage covers 18 T cell receptor beta chains from one sample sequenced in a study of T cells in Graves' hyperthyroidism and ophthalmopathy. RNA transcripts yielded amplified TCR beta CDR3 regions. TCR CDR3 underwent first-round RT-PCR with the HTBI primer set. Via MiXCR, TCRdb re-called the multiplex PCR reads, giving one row per CDR3 protein. Of fewer than 600,000 distinct CDR3 sequences in the sample, around 15% were seen once. Sequences were obtained from blood. The receptors here all came from a woman under 30 with Graves' hyperthyroidism.

In this sample, this clonotype turned up many times. This chain connects TRBV6-1 to TRBJ2-4; weak D call: TRBD1 (6 bases). This CDR3 has 15 amino acids. From germline, CDR1 is MNHNS and CDR2 SASEGT. V was cut by 10 bases and J by 3 bases, with 19 bases left in between. The CDR3 is CATEDSLYLKNIQYF. The CDR3 coding sequence is TGTGCCACCGAGGACAGCCTCTACCTCAAAAACATTCAGTACTTC.

This clonotype was counted at least ten times. This chain connects TRBV3-1 to TRBJ2-2; the D is unclear. Between the trimmed V and J ends, which lost 4 bases and 1 base, there was a span of 10 bases. Germline lookup yields CDR1 LGHDT and CDR2 YNNKEL (reference sequence). This CDR3 comprises 15 residues. The CDR3 coding sequence is TGTGCCAGCAGCCTACAAGCGCTGAACACCGGGGAGCTGTTTTTT. This encodes CASSLQALNTGELFF.

At least ten counts were recorded for this clonotype. The genes are TRBV18 and TRBJ2-2, with D unresolved. Germline CDR1 KGHSH, CDR2 LQKENI. V was clipped by 1 base and J by 1 base, with 7 bases between them. The CDR3 is 15 residues long. CDR3 nucleotides: TGTGCCAGCTCACCACAGGAACAGAACACCGGGGAGCTGTTTTTT. This encodes CASSPQEQNTGELFF. The whole variable domain, filled in from reference TRBV18 and TRBJ2-2, reads NAGVMQNPRHLVRRRGQEARLRCSPMKGHSHVYWYRQLPEEGLKFMVYLQKENIIDESGMPKERFSAEFPKEGPSILRIQQVVRGDSAAYFCASSPQEQNTGELFFGEGSRLTVL.

The chain uses TRBV3-1 and TRBJ2-2; TRBD2 matches at 9 bases. Trimming took 5 bases from V and 7 from J; bases not matched to a gene: 11. This CDR3 is 16 amino acids long. CDR1 and CDR2 (germline): LGHDT, YNNKEL (reference sequence). CDR3 residues: CASSSVGSGRGGELFF. DNA for the CDR3: TGTGCCAGCAGCTCGGTAGGTAGCGGGAGAGGCGGGGAGCTGTTTTTT.

The V gene is TRBV9, the J gene TRBJ2-3, with D tentatively TRBD2 (5 bases). Germline V CDR1 and CDR2: SGDLS, YYNGEE. V was cut by 4 bases and J by 0 bases, with 15 bases left in between. The CDR3 totals 16 residues. For the CDR3, the DNA is TGTGCCAGCAGCACCTACGAGGGTCATAGCACAGATACGCAGTATTTT. It is translated as CASSTYEGHSTDTQYF. Full variable domain (rest looked up from reference TRBV9 and TRBJ2-3): DSGVTQTPKHLITATGQRVTLRCSPRSGDLSVYWYQQSLDQGLQFLIQYYNGEERAKGNILERFSAQQFPDLHSELNLSSLELGDSALYFCASSTYEGHSTDTQYFGPGTRLTVL.

This clonotype was counted only a few times. The chain recombines TRBV11-2 with TRBJ1-5, with 7 bases matching TRBD1. V shed 4 bases, J shed 5 bases, and the junction held 8 bases outside the gene matches. This CDR3 is 15 amino acids long. Looked up from germline, CDR1 is SGHAT and CDR2 is FQNNGV. CDR3 residues: CASSYSGQAHQPQHF. The CDR3 nucleotides are TGTGCCAGCAGCTACTCAGGACAGGCCCATCAGCCCCAGCATTTT.

This clonotype showed up many times. The gene calls are TRBV3-1 and TRBJ1-3; D is unclear. Germline loops: CDR1 LGHDT, CDR2 YNNKEL (reference sequence). CDR3 length: 13 residues. Trimming cost V 1 base and J 5 bases, with 6 bases left between them. This CDR3 reads CASSQVQRNTIYF. CDR3 DNA: TGTGCCAGCAGCCAAGTGCAACGAAACACCATATATTTT.

About this clonotype itself: The germline gene is not matched at one end of the junction; a read error may be the cause. The chain is built from TRBV20-1 and TRBJ2-2; the match to TRBD1 covers 10 bases. The germline CDR1 and CDR2 sequences are DFQATT and SNEGSKA (reference sequence). The CDR3 is 14 residues long. The CDR3 DNA reads TGCAGTGCTGGGACAGGGGCGAACACCGGGGAGCTGTCTTTT. It is translated as CSAGTGANTGELSF.

This clonotype was counted ten times or more. This rearrangement joins TRBV15 to TRBJ1-1; 10 nucleotides match TRBD1. This CDR3 has 17 residues. Germline assignment: CDR1 LNHNV and CDR2 YYDKDF (reference sequence). V shed 3 bases, J shed 1 base, and the junction held 8 bases outside the gene matches. This CDR3 is CATSSYRDRGRNTEAFF. DNA for the CDR3: TGTGCCACCAGCAGTTACCGGGACAGGGGCCGGAACACTGAAGCTTTCTTT.

This clonotype was observed a handful of times. The chain employs TRBV4-1 and TRBJ2-3; unclear D gene. The CDR3 has 15 residues. The germline V gene has CDR1 MGHRA and CDR2 YSYEKL. Trimming cost V 2 bases and J 4 bases, with 13 bases left between them. The CDR3 DNA is TGCGCCAGCAGCCAAAGCCCGCACCGGGCAGATACGCAGTATTTT. It specifies CASSQSPHRADTQYF.

Many counts were recorded for this clonotype. This chain uses TRBV19 with TRBJ2-5; 9 positions match TRBD1. Looked up from germline, CDR1 is LNHDA and CDR2 is SQIVND (reference sequence). This CDR3 region has 14 residues. Germline trimming cut 5 bases from V and 1 base from J; bases unmatched to any gene: 2. The CDR3 coding sequence is TGTGCCAGTAGTCCACAGGGGGCCCAAGAGACCCAGTACTTC. Translating gives CASSPQGAQETQYF.

The table lists this clonotype with many counts. The chain joins TRBV25-1 to TRBJ2-1, with D hard to call. Germline-derived CDR1 and CDR2 are MGHDK and SYGVNS. V was shortened by 5 bases and J by 0 bases, with 11 bases between the two germline ends. The CDR3 spans 15 residues. The CDR3 region has the DNA TGTGCCAGCAGTTATGGCATAAGCTCCTACAATGAGCAGTTCTTC. Amino acids: CASSYGISSYNEQFF.

This clonotype has at least ten counts. The chain is built from TRBV12-3 or TRBV12-4 and TRBJ1-1, with TRBD1 as a possible D gene (5 bases). V was pared by 6 bases and J by 0 bases, with 17 bases between. The CDR3 is 16 residues long. The CDR3 region is CASRRRGVIMNTEAFF. The DNA of the CDR3 is TGTGCCAGCAGACGAAGGGGCGTAATCATGAACACTGAAGCTTTCTTT.

The chain is built from TRBV6-1 and TRBJ2-1; D gene ambiguous. The DNA end favors TRBJ2-7, so the J call may be wrong. The germline gives CDR1 MNHNS, CDR2 SASEGT. The CDR3 loop spans 12 amino acids. CDR3 sequence: CASSYSSGEQYV. CDR3 nucleotide sequence: TGTGCCAGCAGTTACTCCTCCGGGGAGCAGTACGTC.

Concerning this clonotype: It may be a read error: a sequence one base away is much more abundant. This chain joins TRBV5-1 and TRBJ1-1; possibly TRBD1 for D (6 bases). The CDR3 length is 13 residues. CDR1 and CDR2 from the germline V gene are SGHRS and YFSETQ. The CDR3 loop is CASSFPRDTGAFF. In DNA form, the CDR3 reads TGCGCCAGCAGCTTTCCCAGGGACACTGGAGCTTTCTTT.

This clonotype was observed at least ten times. The chain is built from TRBV30 and TRBJ2-2, with D possibly matching TRBD1 (5 bases). The V gene lost 4 bases and the J gene lost 0 bases, with 9 bases spanning the gap. Germline lookup yields CDR1 GTSNPN and CDR2 SVGIG (reference sequence). The CDR3 length is 14 residues. Written as DNA, the CDR3 is TGTGCCTGGAAAGGGGTCGCGAACACCGGGGAGCTGTTTTTT. It translates to CAWKGVANTGELFF.

In this sample, this clonotype turned up a few times. The genes are TRBV20-1 and TRBJ2-5; D is undetermined. The CDR3 contains 10 residues. V was clipped by 6 bases and J by 7 bases, with 9 bases between them. Germline CDR1 is DFQATT and CDR2 is SNEGSKA (reference sequence). CDR3 residues: CSAKHATQYF. CDR3 in DNA: TGCAGTGCCAAACACGCGACCCAGTACTTC.

The gene calls are TRBV2 and TRBJ1-4; D is unresolved. Germline V lookup: CDR1 SNHLY, CDR2 FYNNEI. The CDR3 is 15 amino acids. Trimming took 1 base from V and 0 from J, leaving 6 bases between them. CDR3 DNA: TGTGCCAGCAGTGAAGGGGTAGCAACTAATGAAAAACTGTTTTTT. Its translation is CASSEGVATNEKLFF. The entire variable domain, with the rest obtained from reference TRBV2 and TRBJ1-4, is as follows: EPEVTQTPSHQVTQMGQEVILRCVPISNHLYFYWYRQILGQKVEFLVSFYNNEISEKSEIFDDQFSVERPDGSNFTLKIRSTKLEDSAMYFCASSEGVATNEKLFFGSGTQLSVL.